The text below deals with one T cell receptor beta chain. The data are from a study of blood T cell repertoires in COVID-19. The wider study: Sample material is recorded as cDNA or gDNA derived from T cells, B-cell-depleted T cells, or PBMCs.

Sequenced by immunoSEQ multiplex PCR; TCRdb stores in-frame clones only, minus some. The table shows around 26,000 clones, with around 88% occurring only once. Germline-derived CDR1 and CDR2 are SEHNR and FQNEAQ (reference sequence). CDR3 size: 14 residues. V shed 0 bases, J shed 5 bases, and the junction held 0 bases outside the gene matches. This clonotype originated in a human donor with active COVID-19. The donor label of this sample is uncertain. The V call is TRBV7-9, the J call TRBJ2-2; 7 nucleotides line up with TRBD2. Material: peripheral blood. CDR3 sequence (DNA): TGTGCCAGCAGCTTAGCGGGAGGGACCGGGGAGCTGTTTTTT. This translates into CASSLAGGTGELFF.